This TCR beta chain was sequenced for a study of identical twins (dated by TCRdb to 2016 to 2017). About the study as a whole: TCR alpha and beta repertoires from monozygotic twins, unrelated adults of various ages and cord blood were deep-sequenced to test whether fetal clonotypes persist. To rule out contamination, replicate twin experiments were performed at different times with different library preparation protocols. The study at large found these results: Conclusions relied on cross-sectional statistical analysis, since the same donors could not be followed over many years. Abundant cord blood beta clonotypes had fewer insertions, young adult naive repertoires showed a similar but weaker trend, and memory repertoires showed no such trend. Excess twin sharing in beta out-of-frame sequences was weaker because fewer shared sequences lowered the signal-to-noise ratio. Out-of-frame TCR alpha sharing in monozygotic twins was systematically underestimated by recombination models, whereas sharing between unrelated individuals was in agreement with the recombination models. Zero-insertion analyses could be partly confounded by invariant T cells such as MAIT and iNKT, though diverse VJ usage argued against such confounding for most clonotypes. Compared with coincidental sharing between unrelated individuals, out-of-frame TCR alpha sequences shared between twins had an excess of sequences with low generation probability.

Only healthy Caucasian donors were included. The twin cohort comprised three pairs of female monozygotic twins, all aged roughly 18 to 29 years. The RNA used for TCR libraries was isolated from peripheral blood mononuclear cells. Trimming takes 7 bases from V and 5 bases from J, and the germline ends sit 21 bases apart. The germline V gene encodes CDR1 MNHEY and CDR2 SMNVEV (reference sequence). The CDR3 runs 15 residues from the cysteine to the phenylalanine. Just the 45-base CDR3 DNA is kept, in frame starting at base 1. For this clonotype: The target of this receptor is not known. No much larger clone is present one base from it, and per-base qualities are unavailable.

Libraries were constructed by 5' RACE. Sequenced using an Illumina HiSeq 2000. Template switching added a universal primer binding site, and the final cDNA carried a unique molecular identifier that allowed TCR cDNA molecules to be counted accurately. First-strand cDNA for TCR alpha and beta chains was synthesized from specific primers in the conserved constant-segment region. To control for contamination, every cDNA library carried two barcodes: a SMART-Mk sample barcode plus Illumina barcodes. Two successive PCR steps introduced TruSeq adapter sequences along with Illumina sample barcodes. The Illumina HiSeq platform was used with custom primers to sequence TCR alpha and beta cDNA libraries. The paper's processing steps were these. Unique molecular identifiers were extracted from raw reads with MiGEC, and CDR3 positions were determined with MiXCR. Recombination models were inferred per individual with the repgenHMM and IGoR tools using an EM algorithm. The analysis of shared clonotypes was done with the tcR package in R, with sharing normalized by the product of cloneset sizes. To study raw recombination without the effects of thymic and clonal selection, out-of-frame nonproductive sequences were analyzed. TCRdb itself trimmed the public reads at Q25 with fastp, ran MiXCR and retained productive beta chains. Here each entry gathers all rows of one CDR3 protein and keeps the most common genes and DNA. The authors' filters were not applied to this entry. Within this sample are a few hundred thousand distinct CDR3 sequences, with 9.5% to 10% of them counted one time only. The ten most abundant clones make up 2.5% to 3.5% of the sample.

The sample also formed part of further work on yellow fever vaccine responses in identical twins. The second study reports: According to the authors, in identical twins the way T cells responded to vaccination appeared partly convergent and partly personalized. Focusing on identical twins, the study followed the T cell clones that responded to the vaccine, and did so with precision.

This receptor was taken from a woman aged 18-29 years in good health. The chain employs TRBV27 and TRBJ2-7; the D gene is perhaps TRBD1 or TRBD2, as each covers 6 bases. The sequencing input was PBMCs. The sequenced DNA is TGTGCCAGCACCCCCGTGGGGCAGGGGAGGCACGAGCAGTACTTC. It specifies CASTPVGQGRHEQYF.